The present entry profiles one T cell receptor beta chain with its context. This entry belongs to a study of OX40 agonist ivuxolimab in advanced cancers. Across the whole study: Mean age about 60 years, range 23 to 79; nearly 85% male. The eligibility criteria allowed prior anti-PD-1, anti-PD-L1 or anti-CTLA-4 therapy, and around 40% had some.

Assay: immunoSEQ multiplex PCR; the TCRdb copy retains only in-frame clones and omits some. Here the sample spans approximately 46,000 clones, around nine tenths being singletons. Germline CDR1 is GTSNPN and CDR2 is SVGIG (reference sequence). V lost 4 bases, J lost 2 bases, and 9 bases lay in between. The length of the CDR3 is 13 residues. This chain joins TRBV30 and TRBJ2-1; weak D call: TRBD1 (6 bases). The sequence was obtained from an adult with an advanced solid tumor such as melanoma, head and neck, liver or kidney cancer. This material consisted of CD4+ or CD8+ T cells sorted from blood, taken in a trial of the OX40 agonist ivuxolimab. The CDR3: CAWMRTAYNEQFF. DNA of the CDR3: TGTGCCTGGATGAGGACAGCCTACAATGAGCAGTTCTTC. Full variable domain (outside the CDR3, taken from reference TRBV30 and TRBJ2-1): SQTIHQWPATLVQPVGSPLSLECTVEGTSNPNLYWYRQAAGRGLQLLFYSVGIGQISSEVPQNLSASRPQDRQFILSSKKLLLSDSGFYLCAWMRTAYNEQFFGPGTRLTVL.